These 2 T cell receptor beta chains originate from one sample sequenced in a study of cytomegalovirus exposure and HLA in healthy donors. PCR used 60 Vbeta primers and 13 Jbeta primers. Produced via immunoSEQ multiplex PCR; TCRdb's table is partial and in-frame only. This table has roughly 93,000 clones, around 75% appearing once. The specimen was PBMCs. These receptors were taken from a man aged 35 to 55 in good health and CMV-seronegative.

This chain links TRBV5-4 with TRBJ2-3; TRBD2 aligns across 7 bases. CDR1 SGHNT and CDR2 YYREEE come from the germline V gene (reference sequence). There are 17 residues in the CDR3. Trimming took 0 bases from V and 0 from J; bases not matched to a gene: 7. The DNA of the CDR3 is TGTGCCAGCAGCTTGGACGGCGGGGGAACCAGCACAGATACGCAGTATTTT. Encoded protein: CASSLDGGGTSTDTQYF.

As to this clone: Germline is not matched at one junction end, which may reflect a read error. The same CDR3 also results from other DNA sequences found in this sample. The rearrangement joins TRBV5-6 to TRBJ1-6; 8 bases are a match to TRBD1. CDR3 length: 15 residues. Germline V CDR1 and CDR2: SGHDT, YYEEEE. CDR3 region: CASSWGTGYNSPLHF. Written as DNA, the CDR3 is TGTGCCAGCAGCTGGGGGACAGGTTATAATTCGCCCCTCCACTTT.